A single sample is the source of the 17 T cell receptor beta chains below, sequenced in a study of blood T cells in healthy people across ages. The authors ran a second PCR of about 7 to 11 cycles using a sample-barcoded 5' primer and a J-beta primer mix. Via MiXCR, TCRdb re-called the 5' RACE reads, giving one row per CDR3 protein. The table includes hundreds of thousands of distinct CDR3 sequences, approximately 52% detected once. The sequenced sample consisted of blood. Every receptor here comes from a woman over 75 in good health.

The chain links TRBV14 to TRBJ1-1; 12 nucleotides align to TRBD1. V lost 0 bases, J lost 5 bases, and 7 bases stayed unmatched. Germline loops: CDR1 SGHDN, CDR2 FVKESK. This CDR3 is 17 amino acids long. CDR3 in DNA: TGTGCCAGCAGCCAAGAAGGGACAGGGGGCGCGGGAACTGAAGCTTTCTTT. Amino acids: CASSQEGTGGAGTEAFF.

Turning to this clonotype: This may be a read error: a much more frequent sequence differs by one nucleotide. In DNA, the CDR3 is TGTGCCGTCGCAAGCGGGAGCTCCTACAATGAGCAGTACTTC. Residues: CAVASGSSYNEQYF. J is TRBJ2-1 and V is TRBV10-3, with 8 bases that match TRBD2. The J call could be wrong; TRBJ2-7 is a better fit for the DNA end. Germline CDR1 reads ENHRY; CDR2 reads SYGVKD. The CDR3 has 14 amino acids.

This clonotype appeared a few times. V is TRBV5-1 and J is TRBJ2-2; no definite D call. The CDR3 extends over 17 amino acids. Germline V gene lookup returns CDR1 SGHRS and CDR2 YFSETQ. Trimming removed 0 bases from V and 8 bases from J, with 20 bases in between. CDR3 DNA: TGCGCCAGCAGCTTGGCCCCGGTTAGTCGAGTCCCTGGGGAGCTGTTTTTT. It is translated as CASSLAPVSRVPGELFF.

Ten or more counts support this clonotype. The gene calls are TRBV12-3 or TRBV12-4 and TRBJ1-6; D not resolved. The CDR3 runs to 13 residues. Deletions cut 5 bases from V and 7 bases from J, with 9 bases between. The CDR3 here is CASSERENSPLHF. DNA for the CDR3: TGTGCCAGCAGTGAACGGGAAAATTCACCCCTCCACTTT.

The rearrangement joins TRBV20-1 to TRBJ2-5; D is ambiguous. The CDR3 is made up of 14 amino acids. Germline lookup yields CDR1 DFQATT and CDR2 SNEGSKA (reference sequence). V was pared by 4 bases and J by 0 bases, with 12 bases between. CDR3 sequence (DNA): TGCAGTGCTAACTTGGAAAACTACCAAGAGACCCAGTACTTC. Its protein product is CSANLENYQETQYF.

This clonotype occurred many times. The J gene is TRBJ2-1, the V gene TRBV29-1; 10 positions match TRBD1. Germline trimming cut 7 bases from V and 1 base from J; bases unmatched to any gene: 7. The CDR3 spans 15 residues. Germline lookup yields CDR1 SQVTM and CDR2 ANQGSEA. The CDR3 coding sequence is TGCAGCGCCCAGGACAGGGGGTCGTCCTACAATGAGCAGTTCTTC. Its protein is CSAQDRGSSYNEQFF.

At least ten counts were recorded for this clonotype. The rearrangement uses TRBV12-3 or TRBV12-4 and TRBJ2-1; D uncertain. The length of the CDR3 is 12 residues. V dropped 3 bases and J dropped 9 bases, with 9 bases sitting between them. The CDR3 sequence: CASSFGRFEQFF. Here the CDR3 DNA reads TGTGCCAGCAGTTTCGGCCGATTTGAGCAGTTCTTC.

The chain uses TRBV20-1 and TRBJ2-1, with 7 bases that match TRBD2. TRBJ2-7 explains the end of the DNA better; the J call may be wrong. CDR3 length: 16 residues. CDR1 DFQATT and CDR2 SNEGSKA come from the germline V gene (reference sequence). CDR3 in amino acids: CSASMGGSRAYNEQYF. CDR3 nucleotide sequence: TGCAGTGCTAGTATGGGCGGGAGTCGGGCCTACAATGAGCAGTACTTC.

As to this clonotype: A much larger clone differs from this one at a single base, so this may be a read error. CDR3: CSVEDRGRGKDTLYF. For the CDR3, the DNA is TGCAGCGTTGAAGATCGGGGCAGGGGGAAAGATACGCTGTATTTT. This chain connects TRBV29-1 to TRBJ2-3; TRBD1 matches at 7 bases. The CDR3 spans 15 residues. The germline V gene has CDR1 SQVTM and CDR2 ANQGSEA.

The rearrangement joins TRBV20-1 to TRBJ2-7; TRBD1 might be the D (6 bases). The CDR3 runs 16 residues. Deletions cut 6 bases from V and 3 bases from J, with 24 bases between. CDR1 is DFQATT and CDR2 is SNEGSKA in the germline V gene (reference sequence). The CDR3 region has the DNA TGCAGTGCAAGGACAGCTAGCTTGTCGGCCGGCTACGAGCAGTACTTC. Amino acids: CSARTASLSAGYEQYF.

This clonotype was recorded only once. The rearrangement uses TRBV3-1 and TRBJ1-6; weak D call: TRBD1 (6 bases). Germline-derived CDR1 and CDR2 are LGHDT and YNNKEL (reference sequence). V lost 3 bases to trimming and J lost 6 bases, with 18 bases between them. This CDR3 has 17 residues. The CDR3 sequence is CASSQSLRGALNSPLHF. CDR3 DNA: TGTGCCAGCAGCCAGTCGCTTCGGGGGGCCCTTAATTCACCCCTCCACTTT.

V gene TRBV2 combines with J gene TRBJ1-2; 7 bases are a match to TRBD1. Germline V gives CDR1 SNHLY, CDR2 FYNNEI. Losses at the gene ends were 0 bases for V and 4 bases for J; bases not matched to a gene: 2. The CDR3 sequence is 14 residues long. The CDR3 region is CASSEAGGGYGYTF. CDR3 coding DNA: TGTGCCAGCAGTGAAGCAGGGGGCGGCTATGGCTACACCTTC.

This rearrangement joins TRBV7-9 to TRBJ1-1; TRBD1 aligns across 8 bases. CDR3 length: 12 amino acids. V shed 7 bases, J shed 11 bases, and the junction held 9 bases outside the gene matches. Germline-derived CDR1 and CDR2 are SEHNR and FQNEAQ (reference sequence). The CDR3 here is CASTLDRAQAFF. CDR3 nucleotide sequence: TGTGCCAGCACCTTGGACAGGGCCCAGGCTTTCTTT.

V gene TRBV7-8 combines with J gene TRBJ2-7, with 7 nucleotides matching TRBD1. The ends lost 3 bases at V and 5 bases at J; junction bases unmatched: 7. CDR3 size: 14 residues. Germline V gene data show CDR1 as SGHVS and CDR2 as FQNEAQ. This chain's CDR3 is CASSFYRGVDEQYF. DNA for the CDR3: TGTGCCAGCAGCTTCTACAGGGGAGTCGACGAGCAGTACTTC.

This clonotype appeared many times. The J gene is TRBJ2-3, the V gene TRBV2, with a possible D match to TRBD2 (6 bases). Trimming removed 4 bases from V and 0 bases from J, with 14 bases in between. Germline values: CDR1 SNHLY, CDR2 FYNNEI. CDR3 length: 16 residues. The CDR3, as DNA: TGTGCCAGCAGTGTGGATGGGAGGAGAAGCACAGATACGCAGTATTTT. Residues: CASSVDGRRSTDTQYF. Filled out from reference TRBV2 and TRBJ2-3, the complete variable domain reads EPEVTQTPSHQVTQMGQEVILRCVPISNHLYFYWYRQILGQKVEFLVSFYNNEISEKSEIFDDQFSVERPDGSNFTLKIRSTKLEDSAMYFCASSVDGRRSTDTQYFGPGTRLTVL.

The chain uses TRBV5-1 and TRBJ1-5; D might be TRBD1 (5 bases). Trimming took 0 bases from V and 4 from J, leaving 11 bases between them. Germline V CDR1 and CDR2: SGHRS, YFSETQ. The CDR3 extends over 15 amino acids. Here the CDR3 reads CASSLGGVRNQPQHF. CDR3 sequence (DNA): TGCGCCAGCAGCTTGGGAGGGGTTCGGAATCAGCCCCAGCATTTT. Full variable domain (rest looked up from reference TRBV5-1 and TRBJ1-5): KAGVTQTPRYLIKTRGQQVTLSCSPISGHRSVSWYQQTPGQGLQFLFEYFSETQRNKGNFPGRFSGRQFSNSRSEMNVSTLELGDSALYLCASSLGGVRNQPQHFGDGTRLSIL.

CDR3 bases: TGCAGTGCTAGAGGAGCCAGGACTAGCACAGATACGCAGTATTTT. Translation: CSARGARTSTDTQYF. The chain recombines TRBV20-1 with TRBJ2-3, with D perhaps TRBD2 (5 bases). From germline, CDR1 is DFQATT and CDR2 SNEGSKA (reference sequence). CDR3 size: 15 residues. Trimming took 1 base from V and 0 from J, leaving 11 bases between them.